The 13 T cell receptor beta chains reported below all come from one sample, sequenced in a study of vaccination effects on CD4 cells after COVID-19. Here immunoSEQ multiplex PCR was the method, and the copy in TCRdb shows in-frame clones only, minus some. The repertoire holds about 73,000 clones, with around 79% as singletons. No antigen has been identified for these receptors. Viral peptide pools were used in the ViraFEST assay to expand antigen-specific CD4+ T cells, and sequencing came afterward. Researchers isolated CD4+ T cells once approximately ten days of culture had elapsed. The vaccine recipients had no prior SARS-CoV-2 infection, with negative nucleocapsid antibodies. The sample consisted of CD4+ T cells from PBMCs cultured with HCoV-NL63 spike peptides, taken before COVID-19 vaccination. The receptor set was obtained from a human donor who received a COVID-19 vaccine.

This clone was observed a handful of times. The chain combines TRBV7-8 with TRBJ1-2; D is perhaps TRBD1 (6 bases). There are 16 residues in the CDR3. Germline V gene data show CDR1 as SGHVS and CDR2 as FQNEAQ. V lost 4 bases to trimming and J lost 3 bases, with 18 bases between them. As DNA, the CDR3 is TGTGCCAGCAGCTCGATAAATAGGGGGTTAGACTATGGCTACACCTTC. Translation: CASSSINRGLDYGYTF. The full variable domain, completed using reference TRBV7-8 and TRBJ1-2, is GAGVSQSPRYKVAKRGQDVALRCDPISGHVSLFWYQQALGQGPEFLTYFQNEAQLDKSGLPSDRFFAERPEGSVSTLKIQRTQQEDSAVYLCASSSINRGLDYGYTFGSGTRLTVV.

This rearrangement joins TRBV18 to TRBJ2-2; 9 nucleotides align to TRBD1. V lost 2 bases to trimming and J lost 4 bases; unmatched junction nucleotides: 8. CDR3 length: 17 amino acids. Germline V CDR1 and CDR2: KGHSH, LQKENI. DNA for the CDR3: TGTGCCAGCTCACCATATTTAGGACAGGGGAGCACCGGGGAGCTGTTTTTT. Its protein product is CASSPYLGQGSTGELFF. Filled out from reference TRBV18 and TRBJ2-2, the complete variable domain reads NAGVMQNPRHLVRRRGQEARLRCSPMKGHSHVYWYRQLPEEGLKFMVYLQKENIIDESGMPKERFSAEFPKEGPSILRIQQVVRGDSAAYFCASSPYLGQGSTGELFFGEGSRLTVL.

This clone was picked up one time. This sequence joins TRBV28 and TRBJ1-2, with 8 positions matching TRBD1. This CDR3 comprises 13 residues. Trimming removed 6 bases from V and 2 bases from J; junction bases left unmatched: 2. Germline V gene data show CDR1 as MDHEN and CDR2 as SYDVKM. Written as DNA, the CDR3 is TGTGCCAGCAGGGACAGGGTCAACTATGGCTACACCTTC. It encodes CASRDRVNYGYTF.

This rearrangement joins TRBV4-1 to TRBJ2-6; TRBD1 agrees at 9 bases. The CDR3 contains 19 residues. CDR1 is MGHRA and CDR2 is YSYEKL in the germline V gene. Trimming cost V 0 bases and J 3 bases; bases outside gene matches: 9. CDR3 residues: CASSQDFRTGGYGANVLTF. In DNA, the CDR3 is TGCGCCAGCAGCCAAGATTTTCGAACAGGGGGCTATGGGGCCAACGTCCTGACTTTC.

This clone was observed a few times. The genes are TRBV7-3 and TRBJ2-1; TRBD2 aligns across 15 bases. Germline lookup yields CDR1 SGHTA and CDR2 FQGTGA. This CDR3 has 17 residues. Trimming removed 5 bases from V and 8 bases from J; junction bases left unmatched: 10. CDR3 DNA sequence: TGTGCCAGCAGCCTCCGGACTAGCGGGGGGGCCTTGGATGAGCAGTTCTTC. Translated: CASSLRTSGGALDEQFF.

This chain connects TRBV18 to TRBJ2-5; D is undetermined. The CDR3 length is 13 residues. Trimming removed 4 bases from V and 4 bases from J, with 10 bases in between. CDR1 KGHSH and CDR2 LQKENI come from the germline V gene. CDR3 region: CASSLSDPETQYF. Written as DNA, the CDR3 is TGTGCCAGCTCACTATCAGACCCAGAGACCCAGTACTTC.

The chain uses TRBV5-8 and TRBJ2-7; 7 nucleotides agree with TRBD1. CDR3 length equals 13 residues. CDR1 is SGHTS, CDR2 YDEGEE, per germline. V was clipped by 5 bases and J by 4 bases; unmatched bases: 6. CDR3 sequence reads: CASRLTGSYEQYV. The CDR3 DNA sequence: TGTGCCAGCAGGTTGACAGGGTCATACGAGCAGTACGTC.

The chain couples TRBV4-2 to TRBJ1-1; D is uncertain. CDR1 LGHNA and CDR2 YNFKEQ come from the germline V gene. Between the trimmed V and J ends, which lost 4 bases and 0 bases, there was a span of 12 bases. The CDR3 is 15 amino acids. This CDR3 reads CASSPPLEVNTEAFF. The CDR3 region has the DNA TGTGCCAGCAGCCCCCCCCTAGAGGTGAACACTGAAGCTTTCTTT.

This clone came up once. The chain carries TRBV19 and TRBJ1-5; D uncertain. CDR1 is LNHDA, CDR2 SQIVND, per germline (reference sequence). V shed 3 bases and J shed 7 bases, with 10 bases lying between them. The CDR3 contains 13 residues. CDR3 sequence: CASSMAGNQPQHF. The CDR3 coding sequence is TGTGCCAGTAGTATGGCCGGGAACCAGCCCCAGCATTTT. The full variable domain, in which reference TRBV19 and TRBJ1-5 provide the parts outside the CDR3, is DGGITQSPKYLFRKEGQNVTLSCEQNLNHDAMYWYRQDPGQGLRLIYYSQIVNDFQKGDIAEGYSVSREKKESFPLTVTSAQKNPTAFYLCASSMAGNQPQHFGDGTRLSIL.

The gene calls are TRBV18 and TRBJ2-3, with D maybe TRBD2 (5 bases). The CDR3 is 18 amino acids. Germline lookup yields CDR1 KGHSH and CDR2 LQKENI. V dropped 3 bases and J dropped 2 bases, with 21 bases sitting between them. The CDR3 is CASSPQKSRAAFTDTQYF. In nucleotides, the CDR3 is TGTGCCAGCTCACCCCAGAAGTCACGAGCGGCGTTCACAGATACGCAGTATTTT.

The gene calls are TRBV4-1 and TRBJ2-2, with D possibly matching TRBD2 (6 bases). The CDR3 is 17 residues long. Looked up from germline, CDR1 is MGHRA and CDR2 is YSYEKL. V lost 3 bases and J 4 bases, leaving 18 bases between the germline ends. In nucleotides, the CDR3 is TGCGCCAGCAGCCATGAGGTGGGGGGAGGAGGCACCGGGGAGCTGTTTTTT. It encodes CASSHEVGGGGTGELFF.

This sequence joins TRBV29-1 and TRBJ2-5; 7 bases agree with TRBD2. Germline V gene data show CDR1 as SQVTM and CDR2 as ANQGSEA. The CDR3 is 13 residues long. CDR3 sequence: CSTSRAGVETQYF. The CDR3 coding sequence is TGCAGTACGTCCAGGGCGGGGGTAGAGACCCAGTACTTC.

This clone has more than one count but fewer than ten. The chain employs TRBV6-5 and TRBJ2-5, with no clear D. Germline V lookup: CDR1 MNHEY, CDR2 SVGAGI. Trimming pared 5 bases from V and 4 bases from J, leaving 8 bases between. The CDR3 loop spans 12 amino acids. CDR3 amino acids: CASSNPLETQYF. As DNA, the CDR3 is TGTGCCAGCAGTAACCCCTTAGAGACCCAGTACTTC.